Reported below is one T cell receptor (beta chain). This clonotype has only a few counts. This receptor's antigen is unknown. No qualities accompany the bases; no much larger clone lies one base away. The sample belongs to a study of post-analysis software for immune sequencing data (dated by TCRdb to the mid-2010s). Background on the whole study: Disease courses on record covered relapsing-remitting, secondary progressive and progressive-relapsing multiple sclerosis, though some patients had no subtype annotation. Patient repertoires were compared against about twelve previously published healthy control repertoires from donors aged roughly 6 to 27 years. A subset of samples was prepared in parallel using single-end sample barcoding, then pooled and co-amplified after Illumina adapter ligation.

The library relied on PCR. Instrument used: Illumina HiSeq 2500. Unique molecular identifiers were incorporated into TCR beta cDNA libraries to reduce PCR and sequencing biases. Per 1 to 10 million input T cells, around 500,000 cDNA molecules were obtained, such that each molecule approximated one T cell. The patient libraries were prepared and sequenced with the same protocol used for the earlier healthy control dataset. Within a given batch, samples were prepared together, multiplexed and sequenced on the same HiSeq lane. The authors' analysis ran thus. Raw barcoded reads were processed with MIGEC, discarding single-read molecular identifier groups before consensus assembly and CDR3 extraction. Clonotype tables were post-analysed with VDJtools, normalizing diversity by down-sampling all datasets to the smallest sample size. Repertoire overlap clustering matched CDR3 amino acid but not nucleotide sequences to correct batch-related cross-sample contamination. In TCRdb, the public reads were trimmed at Q25 with fastp and aligned with MiXCR, with productive beta chains retained. Merged by CDR3 protein, the rows form single entries marked with the most common genes and DNA. V and J calls and clone size were set by TCRdb, not the authors. The sample table holds 450,000 or so distinct CDR3 sequences, of which nearly 45% were seen once. 9% to 14% of the sample goes to the ten largest clones.

General study outcomes and caveats: The control group was slightly older than the multiple sclerosis patient group. Multiple sclerosis patients had significantly lower normalized Chao1 diversity than controls, a result that suggests substantial peripheral T-cell clonal expansion. Patients showed significantly higher frequencies than controls for roughly five TRBV segments, among them TRBV5-6, TRBV5-1 and TRBV20-1. Strong co-clustering of samples prepared in the same batch was shown by direct clustering with F measure, prompting a batch-effect correction.

Its CDR3 holds 11 amino acids, cysteine through phenylalanine. Only CDR3 DNA remains: 33 bases, in frame from the first base. V and J lose 7 bases and 5 bases, and a span of 9 bases separates them. For CDR1 and CDR2, the germline V gene lists MDHEN and SYDVKM. To demonstrate the VDJtools post-analysis software, TCR beta repertoires were profiled from the peripheral blood of roughly 14 young patients with multiple sclerosis. The multiple sclerosis patients were children and adolescents between roughly 6 and 17 years of age. Sequences were obtained from blood. The clonotype originates from a girl aged 5 to 17 with multiple sclerosis. The sequence links TRBV28 to TRBJ2-7, with no confident D gene call. The CDR3 amino acid sequence is: CASIQLDEQYF. The nucleotide sequence reads TGTGCCAGCATTCAGCTTGACGAGCAGTACTTC.